This T cell receptor (beta chain) was profiled in a study of blood T cell repertoires in COVID-19. Repertoires were generated with immunoSEQ multiplex PCR, while TCRdb's copy carries only in-frame clones and drops some. The sample lists about 160,000 clones, 89% occurring once. This TCR derives from a man between 60 and 75 years old with acute or convalescent COVID-19. Sequenced: peripheral blood.

The DNA for the CDR3 is TGTGCCAGCAGCCCGCGATATGGGACTAGCTGGGAGAGGGAGCTGTTTTTT. Translation gives CASSPRYGTSWERELFF. The chain couples TRBV14 to TRBJ2-2, with TRBD2 matching 9 bases. CDR3 length: 17 residues. V dropped 4 bases and J dropped 9; count of bases not matched to a gene: 15. Germline CDR1 SGHDN, CDR2 FVKESK.